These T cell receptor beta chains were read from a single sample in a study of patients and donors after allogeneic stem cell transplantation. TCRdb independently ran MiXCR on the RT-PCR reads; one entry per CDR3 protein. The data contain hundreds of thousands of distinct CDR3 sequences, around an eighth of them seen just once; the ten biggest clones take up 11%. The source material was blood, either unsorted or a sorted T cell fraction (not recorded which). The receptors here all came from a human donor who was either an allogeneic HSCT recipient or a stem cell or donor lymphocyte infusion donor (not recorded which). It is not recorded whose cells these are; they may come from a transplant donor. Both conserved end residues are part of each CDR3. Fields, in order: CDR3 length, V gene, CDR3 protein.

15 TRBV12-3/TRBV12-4 CASSLGGQNNSPLHF
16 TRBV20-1 CSAKHPLAGNTDTQYF
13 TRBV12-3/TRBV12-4 CASSLGGWQPQHF
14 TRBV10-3 CAISDPTPQETQYF
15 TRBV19 CASSIRASTNEKLFF
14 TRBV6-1 CASRPGTGVQAQYF
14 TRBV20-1 CSARTRGAYNEQFF
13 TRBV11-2 CASSFNSNTEAFF
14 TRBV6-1 CASSRQGQGAPYHF
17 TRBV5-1 CASSGRGLRPFYNEQFF
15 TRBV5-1 CASSLDGGGAIEQFF
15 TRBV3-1 CASSQDPGGGLPQHF
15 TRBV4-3 CASSQVMGQVYEQYF
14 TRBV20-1 CSASRGQGRSPLHF
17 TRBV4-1 CASSQEAARGFGQPQHF
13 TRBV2 CASSGRAGYEQYF
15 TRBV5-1 CASSLAQGSTDTQYF
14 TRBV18 CASSPGGLYKEQFF
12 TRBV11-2 CASSLAGTGPHF
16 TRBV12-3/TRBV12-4 CASSPYVGRAKNIQYF
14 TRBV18 CASSPDRANEKLFF
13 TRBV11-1 CASSRRVTGELFF